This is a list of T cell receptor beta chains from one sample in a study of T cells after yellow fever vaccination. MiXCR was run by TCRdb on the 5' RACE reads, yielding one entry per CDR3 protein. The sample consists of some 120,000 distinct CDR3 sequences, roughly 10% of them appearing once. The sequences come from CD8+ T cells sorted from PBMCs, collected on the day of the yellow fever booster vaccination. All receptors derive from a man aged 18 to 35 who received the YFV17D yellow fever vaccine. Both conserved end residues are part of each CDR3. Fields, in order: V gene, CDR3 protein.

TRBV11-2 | CATETLGSYNEQFF
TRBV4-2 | CASSQDVRKNYGYTF
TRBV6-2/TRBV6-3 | CAARRQGIKTEAFF
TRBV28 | CASSYFEKLFF
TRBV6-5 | CASSYSPTSGGAISQYF
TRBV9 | CASSEAGLSTDTQYF
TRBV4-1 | CASSQNEGWTGGYTF
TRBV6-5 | CASSYRDRVGTEAFF
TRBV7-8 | CASSFPGTGRNEQYF
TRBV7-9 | CASSLIWGTYNEQFF
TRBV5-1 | CASSLGLPKDRGWYEQYF
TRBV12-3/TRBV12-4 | CASSYQDSPSNPYF
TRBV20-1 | CSARGGAALYNEQFF
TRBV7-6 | CASSPRGGTRYF
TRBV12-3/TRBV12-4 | CASSPRTAGETQYF
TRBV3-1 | CASSQVPYDQPQHF
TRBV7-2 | CASSSEPTGTSLCENEKLFF
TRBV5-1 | CASSSWPGLNTEAFF
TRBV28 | CASKERRMGPQPQHF
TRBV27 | CASTPLAGVNSYEQYF
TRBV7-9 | CASSSTKMTGTSENEQYF
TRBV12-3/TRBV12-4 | CASSLGEETQYF
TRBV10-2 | CASSWAGQNTGELFF
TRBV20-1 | CSARGPLSRQYF
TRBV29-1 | CSVEGQGNEKLFF
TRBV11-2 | CASSSGTPYEQYF
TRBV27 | CASSFWLAGDEQFF
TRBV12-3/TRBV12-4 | CASSRRDRVFLMNTEAFF
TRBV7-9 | CASSDVGLAKNIQYF